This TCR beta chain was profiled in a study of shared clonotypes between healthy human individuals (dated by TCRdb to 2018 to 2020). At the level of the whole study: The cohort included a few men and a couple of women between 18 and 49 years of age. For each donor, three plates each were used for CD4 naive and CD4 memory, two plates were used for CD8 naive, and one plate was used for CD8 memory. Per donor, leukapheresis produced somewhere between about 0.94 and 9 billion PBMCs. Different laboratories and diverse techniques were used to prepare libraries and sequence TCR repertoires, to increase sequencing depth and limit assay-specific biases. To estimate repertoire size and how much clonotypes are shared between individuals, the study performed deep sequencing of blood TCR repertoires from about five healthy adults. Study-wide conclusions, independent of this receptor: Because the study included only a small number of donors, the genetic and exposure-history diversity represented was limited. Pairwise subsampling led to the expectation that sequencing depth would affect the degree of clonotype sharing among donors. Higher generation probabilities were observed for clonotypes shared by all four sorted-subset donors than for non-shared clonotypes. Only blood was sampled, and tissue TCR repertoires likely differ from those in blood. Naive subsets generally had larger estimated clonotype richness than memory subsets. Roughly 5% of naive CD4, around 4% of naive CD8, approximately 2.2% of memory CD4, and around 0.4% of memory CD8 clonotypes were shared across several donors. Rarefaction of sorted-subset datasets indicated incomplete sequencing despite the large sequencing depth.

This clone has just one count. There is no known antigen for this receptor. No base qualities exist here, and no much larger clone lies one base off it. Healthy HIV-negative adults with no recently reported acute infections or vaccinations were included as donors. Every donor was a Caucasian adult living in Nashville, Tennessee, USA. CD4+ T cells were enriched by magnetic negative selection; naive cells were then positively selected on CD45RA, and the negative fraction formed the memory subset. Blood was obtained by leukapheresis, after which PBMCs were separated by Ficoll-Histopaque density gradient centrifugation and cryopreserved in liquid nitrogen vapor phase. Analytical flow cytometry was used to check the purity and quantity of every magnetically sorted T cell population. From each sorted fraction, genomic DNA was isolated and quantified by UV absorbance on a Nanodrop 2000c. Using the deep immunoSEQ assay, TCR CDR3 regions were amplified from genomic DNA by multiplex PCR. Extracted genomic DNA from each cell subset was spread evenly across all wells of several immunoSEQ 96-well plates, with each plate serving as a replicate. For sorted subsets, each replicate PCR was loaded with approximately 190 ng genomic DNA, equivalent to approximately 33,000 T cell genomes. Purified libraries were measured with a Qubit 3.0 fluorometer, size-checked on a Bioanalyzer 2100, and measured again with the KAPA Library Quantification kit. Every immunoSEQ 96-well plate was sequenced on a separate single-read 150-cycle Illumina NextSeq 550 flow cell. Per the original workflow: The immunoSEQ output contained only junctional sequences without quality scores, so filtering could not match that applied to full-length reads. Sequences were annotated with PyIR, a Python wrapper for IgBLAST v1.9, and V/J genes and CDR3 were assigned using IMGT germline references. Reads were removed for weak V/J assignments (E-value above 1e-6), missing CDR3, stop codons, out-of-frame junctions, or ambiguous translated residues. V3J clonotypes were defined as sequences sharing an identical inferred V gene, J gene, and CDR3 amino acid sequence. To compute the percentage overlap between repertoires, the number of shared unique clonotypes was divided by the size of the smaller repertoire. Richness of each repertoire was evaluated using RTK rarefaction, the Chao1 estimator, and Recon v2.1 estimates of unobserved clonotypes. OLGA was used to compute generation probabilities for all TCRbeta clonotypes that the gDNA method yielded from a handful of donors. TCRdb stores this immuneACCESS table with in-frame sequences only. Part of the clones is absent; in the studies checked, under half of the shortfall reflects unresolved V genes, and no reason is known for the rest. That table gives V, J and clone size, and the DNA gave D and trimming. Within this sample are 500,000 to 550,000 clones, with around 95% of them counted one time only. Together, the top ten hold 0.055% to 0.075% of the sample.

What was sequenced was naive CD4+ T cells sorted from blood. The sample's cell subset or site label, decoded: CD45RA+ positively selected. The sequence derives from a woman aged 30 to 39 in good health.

The nucleotide sequence reads as follows: TGTGCCAGCAGCTCTCTAGCGGGAAGCACAGATACGCAGTATTTT. Translated, it reads CASSSLAGSTDTQYF. The sequence joins TRBV11-2 to TRBJ2-3, and 9 bases in between align with TRBD2. From a lookup of the germline V gene, CDR1 and CDR2 are SGHAT and FQNNGV. Trimming leaves V shorter by 4 bases and J shorter by 0 bases, with the junction holding 2 bases beyond the gene matches. Reading from cysteine to phenylalanine, the CDR3 counts 15 amino acids. This entry keeps only the CDR3 DNA: 45 bases, framed from base 1.